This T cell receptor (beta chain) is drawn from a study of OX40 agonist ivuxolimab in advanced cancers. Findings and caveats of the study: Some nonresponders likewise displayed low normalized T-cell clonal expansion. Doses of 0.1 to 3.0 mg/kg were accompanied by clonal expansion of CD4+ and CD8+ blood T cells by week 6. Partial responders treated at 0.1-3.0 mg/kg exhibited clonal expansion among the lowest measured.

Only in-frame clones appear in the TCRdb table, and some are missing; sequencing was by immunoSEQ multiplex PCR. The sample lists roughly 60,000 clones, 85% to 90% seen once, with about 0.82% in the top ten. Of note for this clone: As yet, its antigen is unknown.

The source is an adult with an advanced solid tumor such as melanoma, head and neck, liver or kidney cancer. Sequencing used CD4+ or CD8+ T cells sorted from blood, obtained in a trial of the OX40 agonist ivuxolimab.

In nucleotides, the CDR3 is TGTGCCAGCAGCTTCGAGCGGGGATCCTACGAGCAGTACTTC. Translation gives CASSFERGSYEQYF. The chain has TRBV11-2 and TRBJ2-7; 7 nucleotides align to TRBD2. This CDR3 contains 14 residues. V dropped 3 bases and J dropped 1; count of bases not matched to a gene: 3. Germline CDR1 is SGHAT and CDR2 is FQNNGV.